Each of the 28 T cell receptor beta chains below was sequenced from the same sample in a study of blood T cell repertoires in COVID-19. The data were produced by immunoSEQ multiplex PCR, yet TCRdb's version contains in-frame clones alone and is incomplete. The sample carries fewer than 200,000 clones, about nine tenths recorded once. The sequencing sample was made of PBMCs or T cells enriched from blood (not recorded which). These receptors were obtained from a woman aged 18-29 years who had recovered from COVID-19.

The V call is TRBV11-2, the J call TRBJ2-7; D is perhaps TRBD2 (6 bases). There are 14 residues in the CDR3. Germline loops: CDR1 SGHAT, CDR2 FQNNGV. Deletions cut 6 bases from V and 7 bases from J, with 19 bases between. The CDR3 DNA sequence: TGTGCCAGCAGTTCGGGGACTGGCCGGGTTGAGCAGTACTTC. Amino acids: CASSSGTGRVEQYF.

The V and J genes are TRBV6-6 and TRBJ1-5; 7 bases are shared with TRBD1. The CDR3 runs to 15 residues. The germline V gene encodes CDR1 MNHNY and CDR2 SVGAGI (reference sequence). The trim removed 0 bases at V and 7 bases at J, leaving 6 bases unmatched. The chain's CDR3 is CASSYSGGGQQPQHF. DNA for the CDR3: TGTGCCAGCAGTTACTCAGGAGGGGGCCAGCAGCCCCAGCATTTT.

The chain employs TRBV27 and TRBJ2-1; D may be TRBD1 (5 bases). The CDR3 loop spans 13 amino acids. V was pared by 3 bases and J by 4 bases, with 7 bases between. Germline V CDR1 and CDR2: MNHEY, SMNVEV (reference sequence). The CDR3 DNA reads TGTGCCAGCAGTTTTAACAGGTACAATGAGCAGTTCTTC. Its translation: CASSFNRYNEQFF.

The CDR3 reads CASSPRTGRSETQYF. The CDR3 DNA follows: TGTGCCAGCTCACCGCGTACAGGGCGGTCAGAGACCCAGTACTTC. The chain couples TRBV18 to TRBJ2-5; TRBD1 might be the D (6 bases). The V and J ends lost 3 bases and 4 bases respectively, with 15 bases between them. Germline V CDR1 and CDR2: KGHSH, LQKENI. The CDR3 contains 15 residues.

DNA of the CDR3: TGTGCCAGCAGTTACACGTCCCTCTGGACAGGGGGCGGTGGGGCCAACGTCCTGACTTTC. Amino acids: CASSYTSLWTGGGGANVLTF. The chain carries TRBV27 and TRBJ2-6; 11 bases agree with TRBD1. The CDR3 covers 20 residues. Germline assignment: CDR1 MNHEY and CDR2 SMNVEV (reference sequence). J gave up 3 bases and V 4 bases, and 14 bases lay outside the gene matches.

The V call is TRBV19, the J call TRBJ1-3; 8 bases map to TRBD1. CDR1 and CDR2 from the germline V gene are LNHDA and SQIVND (reference sequence). Trimming cost V 8 bases and J 2 bases; bases outside gene matches: 5. This CDR3 contains 14 residues. The CDR3: CASGTGFAGNTIYF. The CDR3 DNA sequence: TGTGCCAGTGGGACAGGTTTCGCTGGAAACACCATATATTTT.

This chain links TRBV28 with TRBJ1-5; D is ambiguous. V was trimmed by 2 bases and J by 5 bases, leaving 10 bases between them. The CDR3 extends over 14 amino acids. CDR1 and CDR2 from the germline V gene are MDHEN and SYDVKM. This CDR3 reads CASSLSSGDQPQHF. The CDR3 coding sequence is TGTGCCAGCAGTTTAAGCAGCGGAGATCAGCCCCAGCATTTT.

V usage is TRBV7-2 and J usage is TRBJ2-2, with 11 bases aligning to TRBD2. With V trimmed by 2 bases and J by 1 base, 0 bases remained unmatched. The length of the CDR3 is 16 residues. Germline CDR1 is SGHTA and CDR2 is FQGNSA. CDR3 sequence (DNA): TGTGCCAGCAGCTTACTAGCGGGAGGGAACACCGGGGAGCTGTTTTTT. This encodes CASSLLAGGNTGELFF.

The J gene is TRBJ2-6, the V gene TRBV9, with no clear D. The V gene lost 4 bases and the J gene lost 0 bases, with 8 bases spanning the gap. Per germline, CDR1 SGDLS and CDR2 YYNGEE. The CDR3 extends over 15 amino acids. CDR3 region: CASSPRLSGANVLTF. CDR3 bases: TGTGCCAGCAGCCCCAGGCTCTCTGGGGCCAACGTCCTGACTTTC.

V usage is TRBV28 and J usage is TRBJ1-2, with TRBD1 as a possible D gene (6 bases). V lost 7 bases and J lost 4, with 16 bases in between. The CDR3 has 14 residues. Germline CDR1 is MDHEN and CDR2 is SYDVKM. As DNA, the CDR3 is TGTGCCAGCAACCCCTTGGGGGCATTCTATGGCTACACCTTC. Protein: CASNPLGAFYGYTF.

The genes are TRBV6-2 or TRBV6-3 and TRBJ1-2; 8 bases align to TRBD1. The V segment lost 2 bases and the J segment 4 bases; nucleotides outside the gene matches: 3. The V gene's germline CDR1 is MNHEY and CDR2 SVGEGT. This CDR3 has 14 residues. CDR3 bases: TGTGCCAGCAGTTACGCAGGGGGCGTCTATGGCTACACCTTC. Protein sequence: CASSYAGGVYGYTF.

This clone occurred once. The V call is TRBV27, the J call TRBJ1-2; 7 bases map to TRBD1. J lost 11 bases, V lost 5 bases, and 11 bases had no gene match. Looked up from germline, CDR1 is MNHEY and CDR2 is SMNVEV (reference sequence). The CDR3 is 13 residues long. CDR3 nucleotide sequence: TGTGCCAGCAGTACAGGGGCCCAAGCGGAATACACCTTC. Protein sequence: CASSTGAQAEYTF.

V gene TRBV7-2 combines with J gene TRBJ2-1; 10 bases agree with TRBD2. The CDR3 is 17 amino acids. V lost 2 bases to trimming and J lost 6 bases; unmatched junction nucleotides: 10. Germline values: CDR1 SGHTA, CDR2 FQGNSA. The CDR3 DNA reads as TGTGCCAGCAGCTTAACCAGCGGGGGGGCCGGCTTCAATGAGCAGTTCTTC. Translated, it gives CASSLTSGGAGFNEQFF. Based on the CDR3 plus reference TRBV7-2 and TRBJ2-1, the full variable domain is GAGVSQSPSNKVTEKGKDVELRCDPISGHTALYWYRQSLGQGLEFLIYFQGNSAPDKSGLPSDRFSAERTGGSVSTLTIQRTQQEDSAVYLCASSLTSGGAGFNEQFFGPGTRLTVL.

The chain links TRBV6-5 to TRBJ1-1; D call uncertain. Germline CDR1 reads MNHEY; CDR2 reads SVGAGI. The CDR3 length is 14 residues. V gave up 0 bases and J gave up 3 bases, with 8 bases separating them. CDR3 residues: CASSYSRYDTEAFF. The CDR3 DNA is TGTGCCAGCAGTTACTCGAGGTACGACACTGAAGCTTTCTTT.

The rearrangement links TRBV28 to TRBJ2-7, with 10 positions matching TRBD2. Germline CDR1 and CDR2: MDHEN and SYDVKM. The junction had 4 bases not matched to a gene; V was cut back by 3 bases and J by 2 bases. The CDR3 has 15 residues. The CDR3 bases are TGTGCCAGCAGTTTGGGACTAGCGAGAGCCTACGAGCAGTACTTC. This sequence encodes CASSLGLARAYEQYF. Filled out from reference TRBV28 and TRBJ2-7, the complete variable domain reads DVKVTQSSRYLVKRTGEKVFLECVQDMDHENMFWYRQDPGLGLRLIYFSYDVKMKEKGDIPEGYSVSREKKERFSLILESASTNQTSMYLCASSLGLARAYEQYFGPGTRLTVT.

V and J are TRBV20-1 and TRBJ1-3; possibly TRBD1 for D (6 bases). This CDR3 has 11 residues. Germline CDR1 is DFQATT and CDR2 is SNEGSKA (reference sequence). The V and J ends lost 5 bases and 8 bases respectively, with 10 bases between them. This chain's CDR3 is CSAQDSYTIYF. The CDR3 DNA sequence: TGCAGTGCTCAGGACAGTTACACCATATATTTT.

CDR3 DNA: TGTGCCAGCAGTTTAATGCGGGGCGCCCCAAATACGAACACTGAAGCTTTCTTT. It translates to CASSLMRGAPNTNTEAFF. The chain couples TRBV28 to TRBJ1-1, with a weak D call TRBD1 (5 bases). CDR1 is MDHEN, CDR2 SYDVKM, per germline. The ends were cut back, 2 bases at V and 1 base at J, with 20 bases in the middle. The CDR3 has 18 amino acids.

The genes are TRBV6-7 and TRBJ2-7, with TRBD1 matching 9 bases. TRBV6-7 is noted as an ORF with a role that remains uncertain. The CDR3 has 15 residues. The J segment lost 5 bases and the V segment lost 2 bases, leaving 7 bases of the junction unmatched. The CDR3 nucleotides read TGTGCCAGCAGTTACCCCCTGGACAGGGGCCACGAGCAGTACTTC. Protein sequence: CASSYPLDRGHEQYF.

This clone was seen once. The gene calls are TRBV4-3 and TRBJ2-2, with D possibly matching TRBD1 (7 bases). The CDR3 runs to 18 residues. The V and J ends lost 5 bases and 5 bases respectively, with 24 bases between them. CDR1 LGHNA and CDR2 YSLEER come from the germline V gene. CDR3 nucleotide sequence: TGCGCCAGCAGCTCAGAGGTTGGAGGGGGCGGTTTGACCGGGGAGCTGTTTTTT. Residues: CASSSEVGGGGLTGELFF.

This clone was recorded once. This chain links TRBV5-1 with TRBJ1-1, with D perhaps matching TRBD1 (6 bases). Trimming pared 1 base from V and 0 bases from J, leaving 13 bases between. The CDR3 has 16 residues. The germline CDR1 and CDR2 sequences are SGHRS and YFSETQ. The CDR3 protein is CASSLSSGTLNTEAFF. The DNA for the CDR3 is TGCGCCAGCAGCTTGAGTAGCGGGACACTGAACACTGAAGCTTTCTTT.

This chain joins TRBV7-3 and TRBJ2-5; 12 nucleotides align to TRBD2. Losses at the gene ends were 2 bases for V and 2 bases for J; bases not matched to a gene: 9. Germline loops: CDR1 SGHTA, CDR2 FQGTGA. The CDR3 spans 18 residues. CDR3 sequence: CASSLGLAGGSGQETQYF. The CDR3 DNA reads TGTGCCAGCAGCTTAGGGCTAGCGGGAGGGTCGGGGCAAGAGACCCAGTACTTC.

The V gene is TRBV27, the J gene TRBJ1-2, with 7 bases lining up with TRBD1. This CDR3 has 16 amino acids. Looked up from germline, CDR1 is MNHEY and CDR2 is SMNVEV (reference sequence). The CDR3 DNA reads TGTGCTAAGCTGGTCTGCCTAGACAGGGTCCCGGAAGGCTACACCTTC. This translates into CAKLVCLDRVPEGYTF.

This clone has just one count. The rearrangement joins TRBV3-1 (or the pseudogene TRBV3-2) to TRBJ2-7, with 8 bases fitting TRBD1. V gave up 1 base and J gave up 6 bases; unmatched junction bases: 2. This CDR3 has 13 amino acids. CDR1 is LGHDT, CDR2 YNNKEL, per germline (reference sequence). CDR3 residues: CASSQGDRSEQYF. CDR3 DNA sequence: TGTGCCAGCAGCCAAGGGGACAGGTCCGAGCAGTACTTC.

This rearrangement joins TRBV28 to TRBJ2-7, with a possible D match to TRBD2 (5 bases). The V end lost 8 bases, the J end lost 3 bases, and 17 bases lay between the germline ends. Germline V gene sequence: CDR1 MDHEN, CDR2 SYDVKM. The CDR3 consists of 14 residues. The CDR3 sequence: CASRTGSTYYEQYF. CDR3 sequence (DNA): TGTGCCAGCCGAACGGGGAGCACTTACTACGAGCAGTACTTC.

This clone was counted only a few times. The chain links TRBV4-2 to TRBJ2-2; 8 bases fit TRBD2. With V trimmed by 1 base and J by 1 base, 5 bases remained unmatched. CDR3 length equals 17 residues. Germline CDR1 reads LGHNA; CDR2 reads YNFKEQ. CDR3 coding DNA: TGTGCCAGCAGCCAAGTAGCGGGGTTGGTGAACACCGGGGAGCTGTTTTTT. This sequence encodes CASSQVAGLVNTGELFF.

This clone was seen just once. The chain recombines TRBV30 with TRBJ1-3; the match to TRBD1 covers 8 bases. The V and J ends lost 5 bases and 2 bases, in that order; junction bases with no gene match: 5. CDR1 GTSNPN and CDR2 SVGIG come from the germline V gene (reference sequence). The CDR3 covers 14 residues. CDR3 nucleotides: TGTGCCTGGGGACAGGGACTAACTGGAAACACCATATATTTT. Encoded protein: CAWGQGLTGNTIYF. Complete variable domain (other parts from reference TRBV30 and TRBJ1-3): SQTIHQWPATLVQPVGSPLSLECTVEGTSNPNLYWYRQAAGRGLQLLFYSVGIGQISSEVPQNLSASRPQDRQFILSSKKLLLSDSGFYLCAWGQGLTGNTIYFGEGSWLTVV.

V is TRBV2 and J is TRBJ1-5; 9 bases are a match to TRBD1. V shed 8 bases, J shed 4 bases, and the junction held 3 bases outside the gene matches. CDR1 is SNHLY and CDR2 is FYNNEI in the germline V gene. The CDR3 consists of 13 residues. The chain's CDR3 is CASGQGLNQPQHF. CDR3 in DNA: TGTGCCAGCGGACAGGGGCTTAATCAGCCCCAGCATTTT.

The rearrangement uses TRBV19 and TRBJ1-2; TRBD1 might be the D (6 bases). V was shortened by 0 bases and J by 8 bases, with 13 bases between the two germline ends. The CDR3 runs to 14 residues. CDR1 is LNHDA, CDR2 SQIVND, per germline (reference sequence). In DNA, the CDR3 is TGTGCCAGTAGTATAGAGGGACACATATACGGCTACACCTTC. Its translation is CASSIEGHIYGYTF.